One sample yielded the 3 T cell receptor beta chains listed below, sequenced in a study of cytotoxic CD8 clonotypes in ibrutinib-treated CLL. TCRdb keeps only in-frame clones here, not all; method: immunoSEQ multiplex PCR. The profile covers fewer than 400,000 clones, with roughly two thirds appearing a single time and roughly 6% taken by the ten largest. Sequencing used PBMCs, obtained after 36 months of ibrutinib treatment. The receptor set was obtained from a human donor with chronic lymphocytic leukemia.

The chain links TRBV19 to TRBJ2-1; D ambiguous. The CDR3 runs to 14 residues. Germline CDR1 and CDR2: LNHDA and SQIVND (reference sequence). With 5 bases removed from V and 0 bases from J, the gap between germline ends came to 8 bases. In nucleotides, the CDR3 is TGTGCCAGTAGTCCCCTGAACTCCTACAATGAGCAGTTCTTC. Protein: CASSPLNSYNEQFF.

CDR3 coding DNA: TGCAGCGTTGGTGGGACTAGCGGGGGTACCTACAATGAGCAGTTCTTC. It encodes CSVGGTSGGTYNEQFF. The chain couples TRBV29-1 to TRBJ2-1, with TRBD2 identical over 14 bases. V lost 4 bases to trimming and J lost 2 bases; unmatched junction nucleotides: 4. The CDR3 is 16 amino acids. Germline V gene sequence: CDR1 SQVTM, CDR2 ANQGSEA.

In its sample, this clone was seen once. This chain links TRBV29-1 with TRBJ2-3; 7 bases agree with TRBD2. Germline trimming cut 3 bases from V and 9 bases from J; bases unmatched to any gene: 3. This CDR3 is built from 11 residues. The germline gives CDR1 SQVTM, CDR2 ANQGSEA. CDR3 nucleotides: TGCAGCGTTGATTGGGGGGGGACGCAGTATTTT. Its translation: CSVDWGGTQYF.